This T cell receptor (beta chain) was documented in a study of cytomegalovirus exposure and HLA in healthy donors. Overall study findings and caveats: Most TCR sequences were uncommon, yet certain public TCRs appeared in many donors.

On this clone itself: Antigen: not known.

Use of 60 Vbeta and 13 Jbeta primers characterized the PCR. Only in-frame clones appear in the TCRdb table, and some are missing; sequencing was by immunoSEQ multiplex PCR. The data hold fewer than 200,000 clones, with around 68% observed a single time. The germline gives CDR1 KGHSH, CDR2 LQKENI. Trimming took off 6 bases at V and 6 bases at J, with 12 bases between the two ends. This CDR3 is 12 amino acids long. The sample comprised PBMCs. This chain connects TRBV18 to TRBJ2-7, with D possibly matching TRBD1 (6 bases). The TCR sequence derives from a man between 45 and 60 years old in good health and CMV-seronegative. The CDR3 region has the DNA TGTGCCAGCTCCCAAGGCAGGGGCGAGCAGTACTTC. It codes for CASSQGRGEQYF.